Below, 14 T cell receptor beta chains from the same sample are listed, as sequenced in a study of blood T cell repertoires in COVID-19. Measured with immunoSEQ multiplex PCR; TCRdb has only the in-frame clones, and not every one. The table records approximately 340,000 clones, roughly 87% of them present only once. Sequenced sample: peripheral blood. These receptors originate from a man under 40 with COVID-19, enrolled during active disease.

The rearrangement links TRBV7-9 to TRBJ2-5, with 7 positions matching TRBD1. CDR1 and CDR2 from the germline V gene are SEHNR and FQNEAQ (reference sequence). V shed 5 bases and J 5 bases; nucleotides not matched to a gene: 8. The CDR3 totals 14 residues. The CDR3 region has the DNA TGTGCCAGCAGCCCCGGACAGGTTGTGGAGACCCAGTACTTC. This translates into CASSPGQVVETQYF.

CDR3 protein: CATSVSLSGNTIYF. As DNA, the CDR3 is TGTGCCACCAGCGTGAGCCTCTCTGGAAACACCATATATTTT. The chain carries TRBV15 and TRBJ1-3; D gene unclear. V shed 5 bases and J shed 0 bases, with 8 bases lying between them. The CDR3 has 14 residues. Germline V gene lookup returns CDR1 LNHNV and CDR2 YYDKDF (reference sequence).

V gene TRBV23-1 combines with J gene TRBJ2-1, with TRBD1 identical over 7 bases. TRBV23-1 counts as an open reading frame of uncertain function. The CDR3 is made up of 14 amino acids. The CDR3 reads CVPERTGPYNEQFF. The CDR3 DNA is TGCGTTCCGGAGCGGACAGGCCCCTACAATGAGCAGTTCTTC.

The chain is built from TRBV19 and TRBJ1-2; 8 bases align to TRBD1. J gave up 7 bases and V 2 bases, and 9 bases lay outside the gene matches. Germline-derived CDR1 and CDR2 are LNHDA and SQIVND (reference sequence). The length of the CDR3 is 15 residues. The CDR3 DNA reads TGTGCCAGTAGTATACAGGGGGCAGGATCGGCTGGCTACACCTTC. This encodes CASSIQGAGSAGYTF.

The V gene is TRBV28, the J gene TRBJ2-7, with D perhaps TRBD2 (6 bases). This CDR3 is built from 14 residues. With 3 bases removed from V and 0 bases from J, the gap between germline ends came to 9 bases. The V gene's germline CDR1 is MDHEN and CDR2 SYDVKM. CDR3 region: CASSLEGVSYEQYF. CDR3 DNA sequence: TGTGCCAGCAGTTTGGAGGGAGTCTCCTACGAGCAGTACTTC.

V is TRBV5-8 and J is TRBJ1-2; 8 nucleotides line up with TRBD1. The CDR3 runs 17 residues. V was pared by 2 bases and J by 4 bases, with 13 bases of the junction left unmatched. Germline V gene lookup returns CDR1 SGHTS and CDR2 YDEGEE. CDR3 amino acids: CASSLPGQATTSYGYTF. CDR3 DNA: TGTGCCAGCAGCTTACCGGGACAGGCGACTACCTCCTATGGCTACACCTTC.

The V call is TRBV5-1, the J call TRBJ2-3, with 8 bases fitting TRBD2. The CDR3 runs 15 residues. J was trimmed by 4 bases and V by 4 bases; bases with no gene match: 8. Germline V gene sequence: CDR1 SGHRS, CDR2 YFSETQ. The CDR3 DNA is TGCGCCAGCAGCCTCCCGGGACTAGACCCAGATACGCAGTATTTT. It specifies CASSLPGLDPDTQYF.

CDR3 sequence (DNA): TGCGCCAGCAGCCAGGACAAGAACACCGGGGAGCTGTTTTTT. Amino acid sequence: CASSQDKNTGELFF. The V gene is TRBV4-1, the J gene TRBJ2-2; a weak D match, TRBD1 (5 bases). CDR3 length: 14 residues. From germline, CDR1 is MGHRA and CDR2 YSYEKL. Between the trimmed V and J ends, which lost 3 bases and 1 base, there was a span of 6 bases.

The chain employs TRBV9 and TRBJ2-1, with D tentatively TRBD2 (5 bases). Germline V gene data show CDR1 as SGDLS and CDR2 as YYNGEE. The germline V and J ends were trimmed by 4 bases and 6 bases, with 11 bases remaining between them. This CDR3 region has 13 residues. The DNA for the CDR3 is TGTGCCAGCAGCTTACGGACTGGCAATGAGCAGTTCTTC. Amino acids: CASSLRTGNEQFF.

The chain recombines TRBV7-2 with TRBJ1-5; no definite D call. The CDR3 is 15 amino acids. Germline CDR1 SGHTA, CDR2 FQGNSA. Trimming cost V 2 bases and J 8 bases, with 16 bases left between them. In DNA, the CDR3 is TGTGCCAGCAGCTTAATGCTGGCGGGTGCAGAGCCCCAGCATTTT. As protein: CASSLMLAGAEPQHF.

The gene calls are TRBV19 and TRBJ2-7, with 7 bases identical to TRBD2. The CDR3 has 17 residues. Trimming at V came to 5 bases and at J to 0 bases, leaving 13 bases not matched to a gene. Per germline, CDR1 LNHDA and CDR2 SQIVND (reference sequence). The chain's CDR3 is CASSLHSSGVSSYEQYF. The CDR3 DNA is TGTGCCAGTAGTCTCCATTCAAGCGGGGTAAGCTCCTACGAGCAGTACTTC.

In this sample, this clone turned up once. The CDR3 protein is CASSFKDRGWVGQPQHF. In nucleotides, the CDR3 is TGTGCCAGCAGTTTTAAGGACAGGGGATGGGTCGGGCAGCCCCAGCATTTT. The chain has TRBV28 and TRBJ1-5; TRBD1 matches 9 bases. Germline V CDR1 and CDR2: MDHEN, SYDVKM. V shed 3 bases, J shed 7 bases, and the junction held 13 bases outside the gene matches. The CDR3 covers 17 residues.

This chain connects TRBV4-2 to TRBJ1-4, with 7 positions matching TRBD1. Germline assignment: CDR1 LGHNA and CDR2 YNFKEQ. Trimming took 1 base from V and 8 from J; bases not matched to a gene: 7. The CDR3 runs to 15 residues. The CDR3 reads CASSQGYQGGEKLFF. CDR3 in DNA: TGTGCCAGCAGCCAAGGGTACCAGGGGGGAGAAAAACTGTTTTTT.

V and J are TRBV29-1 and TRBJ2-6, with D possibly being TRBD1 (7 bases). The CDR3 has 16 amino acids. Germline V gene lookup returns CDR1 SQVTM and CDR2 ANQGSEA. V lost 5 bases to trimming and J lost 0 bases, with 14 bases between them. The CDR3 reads CSVSGTAGSGANVLTF. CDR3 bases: TGCAGCGTTTCCGGGACAGCGGGCTCTGGGGCCAACGTCCTGACTTTC.